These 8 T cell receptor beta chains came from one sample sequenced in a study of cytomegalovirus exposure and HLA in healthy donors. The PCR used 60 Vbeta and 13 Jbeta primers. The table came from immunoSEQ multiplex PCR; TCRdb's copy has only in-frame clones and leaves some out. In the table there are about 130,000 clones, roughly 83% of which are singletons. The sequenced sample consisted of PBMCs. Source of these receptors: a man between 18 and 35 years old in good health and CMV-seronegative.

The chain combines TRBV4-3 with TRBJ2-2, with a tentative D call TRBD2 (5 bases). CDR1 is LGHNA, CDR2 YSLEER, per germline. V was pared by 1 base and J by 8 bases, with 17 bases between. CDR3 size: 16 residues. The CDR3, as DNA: TGCGCCAGCAGCCAAGCTAGCCGGGCCTCCGGGGGGGAGCTGTTTTTT. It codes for CASSQASRASGGELFF.

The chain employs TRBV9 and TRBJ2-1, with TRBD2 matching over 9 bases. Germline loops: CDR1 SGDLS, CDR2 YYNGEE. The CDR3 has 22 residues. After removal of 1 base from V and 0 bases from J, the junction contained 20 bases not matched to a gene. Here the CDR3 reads CASSVRSGRFAGALGSYNEQFF. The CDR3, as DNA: TGTGCCAGCAGCGTAAGAAGCGGGAGGTTCGCAGGTGCATTGGGCTCCTACAATGAGCAGTTCTTC.

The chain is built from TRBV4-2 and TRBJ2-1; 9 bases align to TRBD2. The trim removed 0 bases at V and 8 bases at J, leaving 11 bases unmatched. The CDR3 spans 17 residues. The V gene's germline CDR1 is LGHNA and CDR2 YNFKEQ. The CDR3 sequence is CASSQDVGGRARDEQFF. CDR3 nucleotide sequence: TGTGCCAGCAGCCAAGACGTAGGCGGGAGGGCCCGGGATGAGCAGTTCTTC.

CDR3 in amino acids: CASSESGRARGYTF. CDR3 nucleotides: TGTGCCAGCAGTGAGTCGGGCAGGGCGCGAGGCTACACCTTC. The chain joins TRBV6-1 to TRBJ1-2; a weak D match, TRBD1 (5 bases). Trimming left V 3 bases short and J 8 bases short, with 16 bases between. This CDR3 contains 14 residues. The germline gives CDR1 MNHNS, CDR2 SASEGT.

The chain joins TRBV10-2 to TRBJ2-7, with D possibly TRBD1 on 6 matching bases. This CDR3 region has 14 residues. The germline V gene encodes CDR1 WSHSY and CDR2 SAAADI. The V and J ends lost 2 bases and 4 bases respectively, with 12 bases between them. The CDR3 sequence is CASSEGGLVYEQYV. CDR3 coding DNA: TGCGCCAGCAGTGAGGGGGGCCTCGTTTACGAGCAGTACGTC.

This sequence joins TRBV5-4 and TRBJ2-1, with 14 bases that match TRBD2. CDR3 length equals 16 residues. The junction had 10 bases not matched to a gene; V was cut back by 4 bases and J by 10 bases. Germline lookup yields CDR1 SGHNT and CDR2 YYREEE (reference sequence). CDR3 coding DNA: TGTGCCAGCAGCCCGGGGGGACTAGCGGGAGCGGGGGAGCAGTTCTTC. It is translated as CASSPGGLAGAGEQFF.

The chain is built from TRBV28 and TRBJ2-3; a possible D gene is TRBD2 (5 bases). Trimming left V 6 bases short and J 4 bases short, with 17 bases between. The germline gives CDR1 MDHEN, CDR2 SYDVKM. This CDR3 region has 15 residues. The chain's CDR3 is CASSPGSQRADTQYF. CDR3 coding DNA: TGTGCCAGCAGCCCGGGAAGCCAACGGGCAGATACGCAGTATTTT.

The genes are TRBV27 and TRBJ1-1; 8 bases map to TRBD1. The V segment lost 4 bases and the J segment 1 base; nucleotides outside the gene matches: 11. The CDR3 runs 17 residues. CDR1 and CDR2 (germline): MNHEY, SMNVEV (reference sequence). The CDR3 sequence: CASSSPPQGAGNTEAFF. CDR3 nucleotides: TGTGCCAGCAGTTCCCCCCCGCAGGGGGCTGGGAACACTGAAGCTTTCTTT.